The TCR beta chain under discussion was sequenced for a study of blood T cell repertoires in COVID-19. Across the study: The origin of the acute and convalescent COVID-19 samples was the United States, Italy and Spain.

The table lists this clone with a few counts. The V gene end was trimmed by 2 bases and the J gene end by 6 bases; junction bases not matched to a gene: 12. The CDR3 sequence is 17 residues long. The germline V gene has CDR1 MDHEN and CDR2 SYDVKM. Individuals drawn from 20 to 25 US areas were roughly 18 to 95 years old. Participants' own reports of clinical history determined their cohort assignment. Using immunoSEQ multiplex PCR, the repertoire was profiled, and TCRdb retains in-frame clones only, with some absent. The sample lists around 450,000 clones; about nine tenths were seen once. The sequenced material came from PBMCs or T cells enriched from blood (not recorded which). This chain connects TRBV28 to TRBJ1-4, with 7 bases that match TRBD1. The sequence came from a woman aged 18-30 years who had recovered from COVID-19. This CDR3 is CASSLDRDRVSDEKLFF. The DNA of the CDR3 is TGTGCCAGCAGTTTAGATCGAGACAGGGTTTCGGATGAAAAACTGTTTTTT. Together with reference TRBV28 and TRBJ1-4, the CDR3 gives the full variable domain: DVKVTQSSRYLVKRTGEKVFLECVQDMDHENMFWYRQDPGLGLRLIYFSYDVKMKEKGDIPEGYSVSREKKERFSLILESASTNQTSMYLCASSLDRDRVSDEKLFFGSGTQLSVL.